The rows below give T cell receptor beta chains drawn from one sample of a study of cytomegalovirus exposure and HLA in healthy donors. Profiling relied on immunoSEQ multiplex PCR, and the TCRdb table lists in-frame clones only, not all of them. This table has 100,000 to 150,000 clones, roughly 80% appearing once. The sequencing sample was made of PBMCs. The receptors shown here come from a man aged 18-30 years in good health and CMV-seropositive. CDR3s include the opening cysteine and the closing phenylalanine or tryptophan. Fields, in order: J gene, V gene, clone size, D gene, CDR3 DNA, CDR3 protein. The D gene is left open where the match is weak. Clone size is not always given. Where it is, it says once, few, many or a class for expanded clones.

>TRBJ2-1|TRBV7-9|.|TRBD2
TGTGCCAGCAGCTGGGGGGGCAATGAGCAGTTCTTC
CASSWGGNEQFF
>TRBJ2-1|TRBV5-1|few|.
TGCGCCAGCACACCGGACGGGGGCAATGAGCAGTTCTTC
CASTPDGGNEQFF
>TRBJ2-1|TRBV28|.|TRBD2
TGTGCCAGCAGTTTACTAGCGGGGGCCCCACTCAATGAGCAGTTCTTC
CASSLLAGAPLNEQFF
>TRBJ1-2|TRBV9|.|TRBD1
TGTGCCAGCAGCGCGGGACAGGGGAACTATGGCTACACCTTC
CASSAGQGNYGYTF
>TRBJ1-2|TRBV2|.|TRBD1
TGTGCCAGCAGCCCCCGGACAGGCAATGGCTACACCTTC
CASSPRTGNGYTF
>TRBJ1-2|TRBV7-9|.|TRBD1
TGTGCCAGCAGCTCCTGGACAGGGCGTGGCTACACCTTC
CASSSWTGRGYTF
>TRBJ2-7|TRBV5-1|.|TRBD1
TGCGCCATCAGGTTGGACAGGGGCTCCTACGAGCAGTACTTC
CAIRLDRGSYEQYF
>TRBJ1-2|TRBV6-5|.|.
TGTGCCAGCACCCAGGGGCGGTGGAGTTATGGCTACACCTTC
CASTQGRWSYGYTF
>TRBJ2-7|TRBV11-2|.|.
TGTGCCAGCAGCTTAGGTGCCCTATACGAGCAGTACTTC
CASSLGALYEQYF
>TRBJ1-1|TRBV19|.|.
TGTGCCAGTAGTATAGTAGCAGAGAACACTGAAGCTTTCTTT
CASSIVAENTEAFF
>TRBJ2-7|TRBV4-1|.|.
TGCGCCAGCAGCCAAACCAACGGCTACGAGCAGTACTTC
CASSQTNGYEQYF
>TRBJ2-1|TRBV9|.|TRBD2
TGTGCCAGCAGCGGAGGGACTAGCGGCTACAATGAGCAGTTCTTC
CASSGGTSGYNEQFF
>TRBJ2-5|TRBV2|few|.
TGTGCCAGCAATGGTGACGGGGAGACCCAGTACTTC
CASNGDGETQYF
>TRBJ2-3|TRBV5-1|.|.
TGCGCCAGCAGCTTGATAAGCGAGCGGACAGATACGCAGTATTTT
CASSLISERTDTQYF
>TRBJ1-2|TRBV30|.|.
TGTGCCTGGAGTATAGCCAACTATGGCTACACCTTC
CAWSIANYGYTF
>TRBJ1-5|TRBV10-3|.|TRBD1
TGTGCCATCAGTGAGTCGAGCAGGGCAGGGGGTCAGCCCCAGCATTTT
CAISESSRAGGQPQHF
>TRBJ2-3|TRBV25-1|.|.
TGTGCCAGCAGTGAATTGGGCGGGATAGGGGCGACAGATACGCAGTATTTT
CASSELGGIGATDTQYF
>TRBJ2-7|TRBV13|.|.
TGTGCCAGCAGCTTAGCGGGGTACGAGCAGTACTTC
CASSLAGYEQYF
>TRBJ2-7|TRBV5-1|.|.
TGCGCCAGCAGCTTATTCACGGGGGGCGACGAGCAGTACTTC
CASSLFTGGDEQYF
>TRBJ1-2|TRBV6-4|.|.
TGTGCCAGCAGTGACTCTAGCGGGGTGGGAGGCTACACCTTC
CASSDSSGVGGYTF
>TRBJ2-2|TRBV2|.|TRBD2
TGTGCCAGCAGGTCGACTAGCGGGTTCGTGGCCACCGGGGAGCTGTTTTTT
CASRSTSGFVATGELFF
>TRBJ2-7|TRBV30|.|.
TGTGCCTGGACCCAGGACAGTTCCTACGAGCAGTACTTC
CAWTQDSSYEQYF
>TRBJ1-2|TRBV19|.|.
TGTGCCAGTACTCAGGGACTTCGGACTGGCTACACCTTC
CASTQGLRTGYTF
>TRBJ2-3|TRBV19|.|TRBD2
TGTGCCAGTAGTAGGCTTCAACTAGCGGGGGGGGTGACAGATACGCAGTATTTT
CASSRLQLAGGVTDTQYF
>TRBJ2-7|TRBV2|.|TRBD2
TGTGCCAGCAGCATCCCGGGGGGCGAGCAGTACTTC
CASSIPGGEQYF
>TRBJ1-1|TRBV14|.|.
TGTGCCAGCAGCCAATCTTCAGGGTGGGACACTGAAGCTTTCTTT
CASSQSSGWDTEAFF